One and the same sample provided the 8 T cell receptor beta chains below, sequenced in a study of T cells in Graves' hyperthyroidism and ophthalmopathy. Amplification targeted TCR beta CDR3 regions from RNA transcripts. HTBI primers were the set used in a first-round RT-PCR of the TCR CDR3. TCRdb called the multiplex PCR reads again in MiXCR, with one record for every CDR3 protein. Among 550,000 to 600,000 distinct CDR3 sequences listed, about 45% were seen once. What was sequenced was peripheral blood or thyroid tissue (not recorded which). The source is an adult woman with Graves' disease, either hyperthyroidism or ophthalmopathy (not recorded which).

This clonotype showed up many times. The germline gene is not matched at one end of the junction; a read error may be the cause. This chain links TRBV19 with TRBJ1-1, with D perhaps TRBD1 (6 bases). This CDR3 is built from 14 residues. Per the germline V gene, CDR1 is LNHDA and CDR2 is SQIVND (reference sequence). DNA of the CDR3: TGTGCCAGTACGGCGTGGACAGAGAACACTGGAGCTTTCTTT. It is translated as CASTAWTENTGAFF.

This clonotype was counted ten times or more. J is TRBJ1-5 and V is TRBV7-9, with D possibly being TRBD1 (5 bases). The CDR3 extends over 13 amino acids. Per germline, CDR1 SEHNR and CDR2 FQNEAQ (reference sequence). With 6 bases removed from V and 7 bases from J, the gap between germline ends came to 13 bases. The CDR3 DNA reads TGTGCCAGCAGTCAGGACACAAACCAGCCCCAGCATTTT. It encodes CASSQDTNQPQHF.

CDR3 sequence reads: CASSFGTGLFNTEAFF. CDR3 nucleotide sequence: TGTGCCAGCAGTTTTGGGACAGGGCTTTTTAACACTGAAGCTTTCTTT. The J gene is TRBJ1-1, the V gene TRBV12-3 or TRBV12-4; 9 positions match TRBD1. The CDR3 consists of 16 residues. Trimming took 3 bases from V and 2 from J; bases not matched to a gene: 7.

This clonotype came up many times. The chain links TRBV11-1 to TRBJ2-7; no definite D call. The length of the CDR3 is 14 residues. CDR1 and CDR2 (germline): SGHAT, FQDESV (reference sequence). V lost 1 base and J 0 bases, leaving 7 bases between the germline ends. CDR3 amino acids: CASSLGYSSYEQYF. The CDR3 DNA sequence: TGTGCCAGCAGCTTAGGCTACAGCTCCTACGAGCAGTACTTC.

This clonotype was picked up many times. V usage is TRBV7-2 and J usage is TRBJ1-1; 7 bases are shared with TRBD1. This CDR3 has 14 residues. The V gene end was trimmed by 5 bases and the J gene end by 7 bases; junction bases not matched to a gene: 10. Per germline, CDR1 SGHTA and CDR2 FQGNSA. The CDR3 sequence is CASSPGTVIIEAFF. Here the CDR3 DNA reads TGTGCCAGCAGCCCCGGGACAGTTATTATTGAAGCTTTCTTT. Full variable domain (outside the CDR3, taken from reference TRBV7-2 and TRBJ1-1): GAGVSQSPSNKVTEKGKDVELRCDPISGHTALYWYRQSLGQGLEFLIYFQGNSAPDKSGLPSDRFSAERTGGSVSTLTIQRTQQEDSAVYLCASSPGTVIIEAFFGQGTRLTVV.

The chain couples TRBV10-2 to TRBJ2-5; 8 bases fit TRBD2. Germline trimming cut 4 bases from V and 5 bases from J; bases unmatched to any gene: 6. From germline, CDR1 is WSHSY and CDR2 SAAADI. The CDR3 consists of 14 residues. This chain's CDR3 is CASSAAGGWETQYF. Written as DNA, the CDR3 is TGCGCCAGCAGTGCGGCGGGGGGCTGGGAGACCCAGTACTTC.

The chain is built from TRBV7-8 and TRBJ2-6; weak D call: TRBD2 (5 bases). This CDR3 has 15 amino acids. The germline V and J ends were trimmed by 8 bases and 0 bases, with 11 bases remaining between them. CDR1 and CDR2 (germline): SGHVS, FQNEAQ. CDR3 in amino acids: CASLSGSSGANVLTF. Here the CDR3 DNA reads TGTGCCAGCTTGAGTGGGAGCTCTGGGGCCAACGTCCTGACTTTC.

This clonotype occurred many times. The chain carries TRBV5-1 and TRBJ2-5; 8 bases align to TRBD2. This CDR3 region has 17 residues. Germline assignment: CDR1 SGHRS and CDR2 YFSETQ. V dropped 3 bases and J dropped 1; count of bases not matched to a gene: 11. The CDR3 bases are TGCGCCAGCAGCTACTTATCCTGGACTAGCCCCCAAGAGACCCAGTACTTC. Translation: CASSYLSWTSPQETQYF.